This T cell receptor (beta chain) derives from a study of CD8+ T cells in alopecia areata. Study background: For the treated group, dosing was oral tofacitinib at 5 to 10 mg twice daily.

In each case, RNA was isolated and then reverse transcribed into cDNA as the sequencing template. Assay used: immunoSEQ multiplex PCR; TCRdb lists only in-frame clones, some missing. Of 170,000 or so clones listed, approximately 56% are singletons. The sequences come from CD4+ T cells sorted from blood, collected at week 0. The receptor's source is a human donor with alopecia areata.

Here the CDR3 DNA reads TGTGCCTGGAGTGTACAGGTCCACAATGAGCAGTTCTTC. This encodes CAWSVQVHNEQFF. The rearrangement uses TRBV30 and TRBJ2-1, with a tentative D call TRBD1 (5 bases). The length of the CDR3 is 13 residues. Germline CDR1 reads GTSNPN; CDR2 reads SVGIG (reference sequence). Trimming cost V 0 bases and J 5 bases, with 8 bases left between them.